These 8 T cell receptor beta chains were sequenced from one sample in a study of T cell responses to AZD1222 COVID-19 vaccine. Method: immunoSEQ multiplex PCR; TCRdb's copy keeps in-frame clones and lacks some. Altogether about 99,000 clones are present, 93% being singletons, with the ten largest covering about 5%. The sequenced sample was peripheral blood, obtained on day 0 of AZD1222 vaccination. These TCRs come from an adult in good health.

In its sample, this clone was seen once. This chain joins TRBV19 and TRBJ1-5, with D hard to call. The ends were cut back, 3 bases at V and 3 bases at J, with 9 bases in the middle. Germline V gene sequence: CDR1 LNHDA, CDR2 SQIVND (reference sequence). This CDR3 comprises 14 residues. As DNA, the CDR3 is TGTGCCAGTAGTATTTGGCAGCCCAATCAGCCCCAGCATTTT. It translates to CASSIWQPNQPQHF.

The J gene is TRBJ1-5, the V gene TRBV24-1, with no clear D. Germline V CDR1 and CDR2: KGHDR, SFDVKD. The CDR3 sequence is 12 residues long. Trimming pared 4 bases from V and 5 bases from J, leaving 5 bases between. This CDR3 reads CATSDSDQPQHF. Here the CDR3 DNA reads TGTGCCACCAGTGACTCTGATCAGCCCCAGCATTTT.

The rearrangement joins TRBV7-9 to TRBJ2-7, with 12 bases that match TRBD2. The CDR3 totals 17 residues. Germline V CDR1 and CDR2: SEHNR, FQNEAQ (reference sequence). V shed 5 bases and J 0 bases; nucleotides not matched to a gene: 8. The CDR3 DNA is TGTGCCAGCAGCACACGGACTAGCGGGACCCTCTCCTACGAGCAGTACTTC. Protein: CASSTRTSGTLSYEQYF.

This clone has at least ten counts. Here the CDR3 DNA reads TGTGCCAGCAGTGAGGGAGTAGCGGAGTTCTCCTACGAGCAGTACTTC. Translating gives CASSEGVAEFSYEQYF. The V and J genes are TRBV6-1 and TRBJ2-7, with D possibly being TRBD2 (6 bases). Germline CDR1 reads MNHNS; CDR2 reads SASEGT. V lost 3 bases and J lost 0, with 15 bases in between. CDR3 length: 16 amino acids.

V usage is TRBV9 and J usage is TRBJ1-3; D not resolved. Germline CDR1 SGDLS, CDR2 YYNGEE. Trimming removed 4 bases from V and 5 bases from J, with 13 bases in between. The CDR3 is 14 amino acids. The CDR3 here is CASSPHDTRNTIYF. Here the CDR3 DNA reads TGTGCCAGCAGCCCCCATGATACTCGAAACACCATATATTTT.

The chain uses TRBV30 and TRBJ2-3; 8 positions agree with TRBD2. There are 15 residues in the CDR3. CDR1 and CDR2 from the germline V gene are GTSNPN and SVGIG (reference sequence). Trimming removed 2 bases from V and 3 bases from J; junction bases left unmatched: 7. DNA for the CDR3: TGTGCCTGGAGTTACCTAGCGGGCGTAACAGATACGCAGTATTTT. Translated, it gives CAWSYLAGVTDTQYF.

Turning to this clone: The final CDR3 position lacks the conserved phenylalanine or tryptophan, pointing to a likely read error. The limits of the CDR3 on the DNA are not certain, so only TCRdb's listed CDR3 is given. The CDR3: CASSLRPR. The chain joins TRBV27 to TRBJ2-7. Germline V gene data show CDR1 as MNHEY and CDR2 as SMNVEV (reference sequence). The CDR3 is made up of 8 amino acids, end residues included.

The rearrangement links TRBV3-1 (or the pseudogene TRBV3-2) to TRBJ1-2; 8 bases are a match to TRBD1. Per germline, CDR1 LGHDT and CDR2 YNNKEL (reference sequence). The trim removed 4 bases at V and 2 bases at J, leaving 3 bases unmatched. This CDR3 comprises 14 residues. The CDR3 DNA sequence: TGTGCCAGCAGCCGGACAGGGACCAACTATGGCTACACCTTC. This gives the protein CASSRTGTNYGYTF.